This entry concerns a single T cell receptor beta chain. The data were produced by immunoSEQ multiplex PCR, yet TCRdb's version contains in-frame clones alone and is incomplete. The sample yields some 86,000 clones, approximately 86% seen once. Per the germline V gene, CDR1 is MNHNY and CDR2 is SVGAGI (reference sequence). The CDR3 spans 11 residues. Trimming left V 5 bases short and J 5 bases short, with 6 bases between. This specimen comes from a study of OX40 agonist ivuxolimab in advanced cancers. The chain has TRBV6-6 and TRBJ2-5; no definite D call. The source of this sequence is an adult with an advanced solid tumor such as melanoma, head and neck, liver or kidney cancer. The material was CD4+ or CD8+ T cells sorted from blood, obtained in a trial of the OX40 agonist ivuxolimab. The CDR3 here is CASSSYETQYF. The CDR3 bases are TGTGCCAGCAGTAGCTACGAGACCCAGTACTTC.